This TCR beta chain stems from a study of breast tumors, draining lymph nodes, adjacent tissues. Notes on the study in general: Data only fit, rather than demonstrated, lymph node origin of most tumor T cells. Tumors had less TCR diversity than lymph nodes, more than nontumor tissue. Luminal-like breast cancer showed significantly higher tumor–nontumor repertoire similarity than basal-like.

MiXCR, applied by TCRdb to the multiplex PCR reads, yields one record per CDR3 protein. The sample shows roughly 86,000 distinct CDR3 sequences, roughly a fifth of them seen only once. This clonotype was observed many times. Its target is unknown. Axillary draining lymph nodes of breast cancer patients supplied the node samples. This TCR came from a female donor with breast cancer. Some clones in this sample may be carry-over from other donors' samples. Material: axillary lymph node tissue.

CDR3 nucleotide sequence: TGTGCCAGCAGGGACCGGGACACCTACGAGCAGTACTTC. This translates into CASRDRDTYEQYF. V usage is TRBV5-8 and J usage is TRBJ2-7; TRBD1 is a possible D gene (6 bases). Germline CDR1 is SGHTS and CDR2 is YDEGEE. This CDR3 contains 13 residues. Trimming stripped 5 bases from V and 2 bases from J, with 11 bases between.